This T cell receptor beta chain is drawn from a study of shared clonotypes between healthy human individuals. V shed 1 base and J shed 4 bases, with 5 bases lying between them. The CDR3 is 12 amino acids. Germline CDR1 is MRHNA and CDR2 is SNTAGT. The repertoire was sequenced with immunoSEQ multiplex PCR; TCRdb's copy has only in-frame clones and lacks some. The sample contains some 2,500,000 clones, about nine tenths of which appear only once. The TCR comes from a man aged 18 to 29 in good health. Some clones in this sample may be carry-over from other donors' samples. The V and J genes are TRBV6-4 and TRBJ2-7; D is undetermined. The sequencing input was naive CD4+ T cells from PBMCs. Subset specified: CD45RA+ positively selected. This CDR3 is CASSDCKYEQYF. CDR3 DNA: TGTGCCAGCAGTGACTGCAAGTACGAGCAGTACTTC.